This is a list of T cell receptor beta chains from one sample in a study of T cells in Graves' hyperthyroidism and ophthalmopathy. TCRdb fed the multiplex PCR reads into MiXCR, producing one record per CDR3 protein. The sample lists more than 300,000 distinct CDR3 sequences, approximately 15% seen once, with about 10% in the top ten. Sample: blood. The receptors stem from an older woman with Graves' hyperthyroidism. The CDR3 runs from the conserved cysteine through the conserved F or W. A D gene is named only where the DNA matches it firmly. Expanded clones get a size class; other rows say once, few or many, or leave the size out.

many	TRBD2	TRBV7-9	17	TRBJ2-3	CASSLAQTSGSTDTQYF	TGTGCCAGCAGCTTAGCCCAGACTAGCGGTAGCACAGATACGCAGTATTTT
-	-	TRBV2	13	TRBJ2-5	CASGRDKKETQYF	TGTGCCAGCGGGAGGGACAAAAAAGAGACCCAGTACTTC
many	-	TRBV29-1	14	TRBJ2-3	CSAPPAGTTDTQYF	TGCAGCGCCCCTCCCGCGGGGACCACAGATACGCAGTATTTT
few	TRBD1	TRBV19	16	TRBJ1-2	CASSPRTGTGEDGYTF	TGTGCCAGTAGCCCTAGGACCGGGACAGGGGAGGATGGCTACACCTTC
many	TRBD2	TRBV2	15	TRBJ2-3	CASRETSAAWVTQYF	TGTGCCAGCAGGGAGACTAGCGCTGCTTGGGTTACGCAGTATTTT
few	-	TRBV6-1	15	TRBJ1-5	CASSEMWGAGQPQHF	TGTGCCAGCAGTGAGATGTGGGGCGCCGGTCAGCCCCAGCATTTT
few	TRBD2	TRBV5-7	17	TRBJ2-2	CASSGGTSGTAGGELFF	TGTGCCAGCAGTGGTGGGACTAGCGGGACGGCGGGCGGGGAGCTGTTTTTT
many	-	TRBV7-8	17	TRBJ1-1	CASSSPRAWGINTEAFF	TGTGCCAGCAGCTCCCCCAGGGCGTGGGGGATCAACACTGAAGCTTTCTTT
-	-	TRBV14	16	TRBJ2-7	CASSHLTGLGDYEQYF	TGTGCCAGCAGCCATTTAACAGGCCTAGGGGACTACGAGCAGTACTTC
few	-	TRBV7-3	13	TRBJ1-1	CASSSTGLARAFF	TGTGCCAGCAGCTCAACCGGACTGGCGCGGGCTTTCTTT
-	TRBD1	TRBV19	15	TRBJ2-1	CASSPGQGSYNGQFF	TGTGCCAGTAGTCCCGGACAGGGCTCCTACAATGGGCAGTTCTTC
-	-	TRBV11-1	13	TRBJ2-7	CASSRDALYEQYF	TGTGCCAGCAGCCGGGACGCCTTATACGAGCAGTACTTC
many	-	TRBV12-3/TRBV12-4	14	TRBJ2-7	CASNEHGGTYEQYF	TGTGCCAGCAATGAGCATGGCGGGACCTACGAGCAGTACTTC
-	TRBD1	TRBV28	15	TRBJ2-7	CASSLGTGVANEQYF	TGTGCCAGCAGTCTCGGGACAGGGGTGGCCAACGAGCAGTACTTC
-	-	TRBV4-1	16	TRBJ2-2	CASSPRTATNTGELFF	TGCGCCAGCAGCCCCCGGACAGCCACGAACACCGGGGAGCTGTTTTTT
few	TRBD1	TRBV19	14	TRBJ2-7	CASSWGTGDYEQYF	TGTGCCAGTAGCTGGGGTACAGGGGACTACGAGCAGTACTTC
many	-	TRBV28	14	TRBJ1-5	CASRPQGSNQPQHF	TGTGCCAGCAGACCACAGGGTAGCAATCAGCCCCAGCATTTT
few	TRBD1	TRBV12-3/TRBV12-4	15	TRBJ1-6	CASSPPPRGHSPLHF	TGTGCCAGCAGCCCGCCGCCCAGGGGGCATTCACCCCTCCACTTT
few	-	TRBV7-3	15	TRBJ2-1	CASSEGDRSYNEQFF	TGTGCCAGCAGCGAAGGGGACCGGTCCTACAATGAGCAGTTCTTC
many	-	TRBV12-3/TRBV12-4	13	TRBJ1-5	CASARWSNQPQHF	TGTGCCAGCGCCAGATGGAGCAATCAGCCCCAGCATTTT
many	-	TRBV13	15	TRBJ2-2	CASSLGAQASGELFF	TGTGCCAGCAGCTTAGGTGCACAGGCCAGCGGGGAGCTGTTTTTT
many	TRBD1	TRBV30	15	TRBJ1-1	CAWSDRGIAWTEAFF	TGTGCCTGGAGTGACAGGGGGATCGCTTGGACTGAAGCTTTCTTT
many	TRBD1	TRBV5-8	14	TRBJ1-1	CASSLTGVVTEAFF	TGTGCCAGCAGCTTGACAGGGGTTGTTACTGAAGCTTTCTTT
few	-	TRBV11-2	14	TRBJ2-5	CASSREGAVETQYF	TGTGCCAGCAGCAGAGAGGGAGCGGTGGAGACCCAGTACTTC
few	TRBD1	TRBV18	16	TRBJ1-2	CASSPPLTGDQNGYTF	TGTGCCAGCTCACCACCTTTAACAGGGGACCAGAATGGCTACACCTTC
-	TRBD2	TRBV19	16	TRBJ2-2	CASSNAGTSFAGELFF	TGTGCCAGTAGTAACGCCGGGACTAGCTTCGCCGGGGAGCTGTTTTTT
few	-	TRBV20-1	13	TRBJ2-5	CSARVGSQETQYF	TGCAGTGCTAGGGTCGGGAGCCAAGAGACCCAGTACTTC
few	TRBD1	TRBV19	13	TRBJ2-4	CASTATGGDIQYF	TGTGCCAGTACCGCGACAGGGGGGGACATTCAGTACTTC
many	-	TRBV5-1	13	TRBJ1-1	CASREFMNTEAFF	TGCGCCAGCAGAGAGTTTATGAACACTGAAGCTTTCTTT
few	-	TRBV4-2	16	TRBJ2-3	CTSSQGALLGADTQYF	TGTACCAGCAGCCAAGGCGCACTACTGGGGGCAGATACGCAGTATTTT